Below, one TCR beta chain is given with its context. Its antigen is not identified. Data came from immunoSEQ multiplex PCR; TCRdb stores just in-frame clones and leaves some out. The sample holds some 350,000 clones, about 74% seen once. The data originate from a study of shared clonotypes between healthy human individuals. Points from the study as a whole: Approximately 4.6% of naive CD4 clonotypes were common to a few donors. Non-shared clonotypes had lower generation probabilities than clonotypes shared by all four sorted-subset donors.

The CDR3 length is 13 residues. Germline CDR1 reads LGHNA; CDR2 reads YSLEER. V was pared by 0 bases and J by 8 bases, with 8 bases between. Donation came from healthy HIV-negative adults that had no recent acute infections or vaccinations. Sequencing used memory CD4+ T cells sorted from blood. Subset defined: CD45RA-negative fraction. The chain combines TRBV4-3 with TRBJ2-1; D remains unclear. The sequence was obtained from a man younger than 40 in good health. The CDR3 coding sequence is TGCGCCAGCAGCCAAGACTGGGCCGATGAGCAGTTCTTC. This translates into CASSQDWADEQFF.